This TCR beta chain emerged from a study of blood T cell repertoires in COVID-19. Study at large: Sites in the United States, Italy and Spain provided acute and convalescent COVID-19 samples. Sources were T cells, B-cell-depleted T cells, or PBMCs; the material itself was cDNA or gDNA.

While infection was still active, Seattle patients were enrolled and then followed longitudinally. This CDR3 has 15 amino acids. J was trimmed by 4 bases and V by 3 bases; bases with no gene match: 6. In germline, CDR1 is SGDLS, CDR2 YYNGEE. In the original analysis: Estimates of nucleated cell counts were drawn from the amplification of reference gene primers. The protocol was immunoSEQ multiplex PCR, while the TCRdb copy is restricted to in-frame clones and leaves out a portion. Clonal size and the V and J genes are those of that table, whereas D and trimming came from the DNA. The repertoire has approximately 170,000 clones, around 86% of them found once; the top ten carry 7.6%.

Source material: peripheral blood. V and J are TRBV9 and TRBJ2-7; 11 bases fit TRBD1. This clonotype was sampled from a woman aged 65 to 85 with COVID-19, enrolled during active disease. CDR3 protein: CASSAGWDRGYEQYF. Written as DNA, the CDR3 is TGTGCCAGCAGCGCCGGATGGGACAGGGGGTACGAGCAGTACTTC.